This T cell receptor (beta chain) was sequenced for a study of T cell repertoires in ileal Crohn's disease. The repertoire was sequenced with immunoSEQ multiplex PCR; TCRdb's copy has only in-frame clones and lacks some. This table holds over 700 clones, roughly 71% found once. The CDR3 totals 12 residues. Germline lookup yields CDR1 MNHEY and CDR2 SVGAGI. Trimming took off 5 bases at V and 6 bases at J, with 10 bases between the two ends. V is TRBV6-5 and J is TRBJ1-2; no definite D call. This receptor was taken from an adult with Crohn's disease. Source material: ileal tissue. CDR3 coding DNA: TGTGCCAGCAGTCCGTCGAGGGATGGCTACACCTTC. It encodes CASSPSRDGYTF.